A single sample gave rise to the 5 T cell receptor beta chains below, sequenced in a study of T-cell memory formation after mild COVID-19. In TCRdb, the 5' RACE reads were re-called with MiXCR into one record per CDR3 protein. The sample contains about 180,000 distinct CDR3 sequences, under 20% of which appear only once. The source material was PBMCs or a T cell subset sorted from them (not recorded which). These receptors originate from a man aged 18-30 years who had mild COVID-19 (a few samples of this study predate the infection). Cell type and time point are not known.

This clonotype occurred a few times. V and J are TRBV12-3 or TRBV12-4 and TRBJ2-3; 12 nucleotides match TRBD1. V gave up 5 bases and J gave up 4 bases; unmatched junction bases: 7. This CDR3 comprises 16 residues. The CDR3 sequence is CASSLGTGGAPDTQYF. CDR3 in DNA: TGTGCCAGCAGTCTAGGGACAGGGGGCGCCCCAGATACGCAGTATTTT.

In its sample, this clonotype was seen a few times. The chain recombines TRBV12-3 or TRBV12-4 with TRBJ1-2; the match to TRBD1 covers 10 bases. Trimming removed 7 bases from V and 4 bases from J; junction bases left unmatched: 6. The CDR3 is 14 residues long. CDR3 sequence: CASIPDRGFYGYTF. Written as DNA, the CDR3 is TGTGCCAGCATTCCGGACAGGGGGTTCTATGGCTACACCTTC.

The rearrangement uses TRBV12-3 or TRBV12-4 and TRBJ1-1, with D maybe TRBD1 (5 bases). V was pared by 6 bases and J by 1 base, with 9 bases between. The CDR3 has 13 amino acids. CDR3 nucleotide sequence: TGTGCCAGCAGGCGACAGCAGAACACTGAAGCTTTCTTT. Translated, it gives CASRRQQNTEAFF.

J is TRBJ2-7 and V is TRBV4-1, with TRBD1 matching 9 bases. In germline, CDR1 is MGHRA, CDR2 YSYEKL. The CDR3 has 15 amino acids. After removal of 3 bases from V and 1 base from J, the junction contained 4 bases not matched to a gene. This chain's CDR3 is CASSHGQGPSYEQYF. For the CDR3, the DNA is TGCGCCAGCAGCCACGGACAGGGGCCGTCCTACGAGCAGTACTTC.

The chain couples TRBV5-1 to TRBJ1-2; D is unclear. Germline assignment: CDR1 SGHRS and CDR2 YFSETQ. Trimming shortened V by 1 base and J by 8 bases, and 12 bases separated the two germline ends. The CDR3 extends over 13 amino acids. The CDR3 here is CASSLREQSGYTF. CDR3 in DNA: TGCGCCAGCAGCTTGAGAGAGCAGTCCGGCTACACCTTC.